Listed below are T cell receptor beta chains from one sample, sequenced in a study of cytomegalovirus exposure and HLA in healthy donors. Using immunoSEQ multiplex PCR, the repertoire was profiled, and TCRdb retains in-frame clones only, with some absent. The sample shows around 300,000 clones, around 90% of them seen only once. The source material was PBMCs. The receptors stem from a woman between 18 and 30 years old in good health and CMV-seronegative. CDR3s include the opening cysteine and the closing phenylalanine or tryptophan. The order of the fields is V gene, D gene, J gene, clone size, CDR3 DNA, CDR3 protein. A D gene is named only where the DNA matches it firmly. Size is stated for part of the rows, as once, few or many counts, or as a class when the clone is expanded.

TRBV6-6,-,TRBJ1-6,-,TGTGCCAGCAGACGGGACGGGAGCTCCTATAATTCACCCCTCCACTTT,CASRRDGSSYNSPLHF
TRBV6-6,-,TRBJ1-5,-,TGTGCCAGCAGTTACTCGGGAGGAAATCAGCCCCAGCATTTT,CASSYSGGNQPQHF
TRBV27,TRBD1,TRBJ2-7,-,TGTGCCAGCAGTTTATCGACCGGGACAGGTTCCTACGAGCAGTACTTC,CASSLSTGTGSYEQYF
TRBV7-6,-,TRBJ1-1,few,TGTGCCAGCAGCTTACGAGAGAGAAGCACTGAAGCTTTCTTT,CASSLRERSTEAFF
TRBV25-1,TRBD1,TRBJ2-7,few,TGTGCCAGCAGTGATTGGGGCAGACAGGGCGAGCAGTACTTC,CASSDWGRQGEQYF
TRBV19,TRBD2,TRBJ2-2,-,TGTGCCAGTAGTATCGAGGTAGCGGGGAAGCTGTTTTTT,CASSIEVAGKLFF
TRBV5-1,-,TRBJ2-7,-,TGCGCCAGCAGCTTGGAGCCGGGTACCTACGAGCAGTACTTC,CASSLEPGTYEQYF
TRBV6-6,-,TRBJ1-2,-,TGTGCCAGCAACCTAAACGGGGACTATGGCTACACCTTC,CASNLNGDYGYTF
TRBV7-9,-,TRBJ2-1,-,TGTGCCAGCTTAAGGGACACTTACAATGAGCAGTTCTTC,CASLRDTYNEQFF
TRBV25-1,TRBD1,TRBJ2-7,few,TGTGCCAGCAGTGCGACAGGGGCCTACGAGCAGTACTTC,CASSATGAYEQYF
TRBV7-3,-,TRBJ1-1,few,TGTGCCAGCAGCGCCGGGGGGCTCACTGAAGCTTTCTTT,CASSAGGLTEAFF
TRBV29-1,TRBD1,TRBJ1-4,-,TGCAGCGTCCCGGGACAGCTTAATGAAAAACTGTTTTTT,CSVPGQLNEKLFF
TRBV6-7,-,TRBJ2-2,once,TGTGCCTGCGGTCCGAGGAACACCGGGGAGCTGTTTTTT,CACGPRNTGELFF
TRBV10-1,-,TRBJ2-7,-,TGCGCCAGCAGTGACCTTACGGTCGACGAGCAGTACTTC,CASSDLTVDEQYF
TRBV30,-,TRBJ1-6,-,TGTGCCTGGACCCAAGCTGGTCTCTATAATTCACCCCTCCACTTT,CAWTQAGLYNSPLHF
TRBV29-1,-,TRBJ2-7,-,TGCAGCGTCCGGACTAACCCCTACGAGCAGTACTTC,CSVRTNPYEQYF
TRBV5-6,-,TRBJ2-7,-,TGTGCCAGCAGCTTTTTAGGGAGCTCCTACGAGCAGTACTTC,CASSFLGSSYEQYF
TRBV21-1,-,TRBJ2-7,few,TGTGCCAGCAGCCAGGGGTCTAGAAGCTCCTACGAGCAGTACTTC,CASSQGSRSSYEQYF
TRBV5-1,TRBD2,TRBJ2-3,-,TGCGCCAGCAGCTTGATTTTTACAAAAGCGGGGGACACAGATACGCAGTATTTT,CASSLIFTKAGDTDTQYF
TRBV2,-,TRBJ2-7,-,TGTGCCAGCAGGGACTCAAACAGCTACGAGCAGTACTTC,CASRDSNSYEQYF
TRBV11-3,TRBD1,TRBJ2-3,-,TGTGCCAGCAGCCCAGGGGACAGGGGGAGCACAGATACGCAGTATTTT,CASSPGDRGSTDTQYF
TRBV6-5,TRBD1,TRBJ2-7,-,TGTGCCAGCAGTTACCCCGTGGGACAGAGCTACGAGCAGTACTTC,CASSYPVGQSYEQYF
TRBV2,-,TRBJ2-7,-,TGTGCCGGCAGCCTCAACAGGGTAGGGCAGTACTTC,CAGSLNRVGQYF
TRBV5-1,-,TRBJ2-2,-,TGCGCCAGCAGCTCGAGGACAGCGAACACCGGGGAGCTGTTTTTT,CASSSRTANTGELFF
TRBV2,TRBD2,TRBJ2-5,-,TGTGCCAGCAGGGCCGGGACTAGCAGCCAAGAGACCCAGTACTTC,CASRAGTSSQETQYF
TRBV5-5,-,TRBJ2-6,-,TGTGCCAGCAGTGGCGGGGCTGGGGCCAACGTCCTGACTTTC,CASSGGAGANVLTF
TRBV19,-,TRBJ2-7,-,TGTGCCAGTAGTACGATCGGGACTGTTCTCTACGAGCAGTACTTC,CASSTIGTVLYEQYF
TRBV5-1,-,TRBJ1-3,-,TGCGCCAGCAGCTCCGCCGGGTCTGGAAACACCATATATTTT,CASSSAGSGNTIYF
TRBV7-9,TRBD2,TRBJ2-3,-,TGTGCCAGCAGCGCGGGACTAGCGGGGGGGCCGTGGGATACGCAGTATTTT,CASSAGLAGGPWDTQYF
TRBV18,-,TRBJ2-7,-,TGTGCCAGCTCACCGGACTCCGGATACTACGAGCAGTACTTC,CASSPDSGYYEQYF
TRBV19,-,TRBJ1-1,-,TGTGCCAGTAGTATTGCACGGTTGAACACTGAAGCTTTCTTT,CASSIARLNTEAFF
TRBV29-1,-,TRBJ2-2,-,TGCAGCGGAGGTCCCGGACTGACCGGGGAGCTGTTTTTT,CSGGPGLTGELFF
TRBV12-5,-,TRBJ2-5,-,TGTGCTAGTGGTTTGGAAGGGGGGACAGTAGGGATGGAGACCCAGTACTTC,CASGLEGGTVGMETQYF
TRBV25-1,TRBD1,TRBJ2-5,-,TGTGCCAGCAGCGCAGCCGGGACAGGTCAAGAGACCCAGTACTTC,CASSAAGTGQETQYF
TRBV29-1,-,TRBJ2-1,once,TGCAGCGCTATCGGACAGAAAAACTACAATGAGCAGTTCTTC,CSAIGQKNYNEQFF
TRBV29-1,-,TRBJ2-1,-,TGCAGCGCCGACAGTAGCTCCTACAATGAGCAGTTCTTC,CSADSSSYNEQFF
TRBV29-1,-,TRBJ1-2,-,TGCAGCGTTGAACCCCCCTCCGGGTCGACGACGTATGGCTACACCTTC,CSVEPPSGSTTYGYTF
TRBV19,-,TRBJ1-6,-,TGTGCCAGTAGTATGAGTGATGGCAGGGGAAGATCACCCCTCCACTTT,CASSMSDGRGRSPLHF
TRBV5-1,-,TRBJ2-2,-,TGCGCCAGCAGCTCGCAACCTGGACAGTTGAACACCGGGGAGCTGTTTTTT,CASSSQPGQLNTGELFF
TRBV5-1,TRBD1,TRBJ2-2,-,TGCGCCAGCAGCTTGAATGGACAGGCCACCGGGGAGCTGTTTTTT,CASSLNGQATGELFF
TRBV21-1,-,TRBJ2-2,few,TGTGCCAGCAGCAAAAAGGGGTATGGCGCCGGGGAGCTGTTTTTT,CASSKKGYGAGELFF